The source of this TCR beta chain is a study of blood T cells in healthy people across ages. Each donor was a healthy Caucasian individual from Russia, aged roughly 6 to 90. Per sample, extraction of total RNA gave at least 6 micrograms in every case. Primed by a sample-barcoded 5' primer and a J-beta primer mix, a second PCR proceeded for about 7 to 12 cycles. Each cDNA molecule carried a tag from a template-switch adaptor that contained 12 random nucleotides. TCRdb re-called the 5' RACE reads with MiXCR, one entry per CDR3 protein. The table has about 1.5 million distinct CDR3 sequences, about 45% seen once; the top ten hold roughly 3.7%. A remark on this clonotype: Its antigen is not identified.

Study-level results: In these data, TCR beta diversity tracked strongly with naive T cell percentage.

Trimming took 4 bases from V and 2 from J, leaving 9 bases between them. This CDR3 region has 14 residues. Germline CDR1 and CDR2: KGHSH and LQKENI. Sequences were obtained from blood. The receptor comes from a woman aged 18-29 years in good health. This rearrangement joins TRBV18 to TRBJ1-5; D perhaps matches TRBD1 (6 bases). The CDR3 loop is CASSQGECNQPQHF. The CDR3 coding sequence is TGTGCCAGCTCACAGGGGGAATGCAATCAGCCCCAGCATTTT.